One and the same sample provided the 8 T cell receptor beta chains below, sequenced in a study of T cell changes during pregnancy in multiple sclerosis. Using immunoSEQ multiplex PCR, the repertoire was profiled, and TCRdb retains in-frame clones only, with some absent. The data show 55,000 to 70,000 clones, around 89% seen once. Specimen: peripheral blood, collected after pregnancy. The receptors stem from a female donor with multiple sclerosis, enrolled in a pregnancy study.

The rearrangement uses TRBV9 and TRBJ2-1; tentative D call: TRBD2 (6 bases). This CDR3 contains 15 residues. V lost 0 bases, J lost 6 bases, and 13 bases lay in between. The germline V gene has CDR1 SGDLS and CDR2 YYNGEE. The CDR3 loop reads CASSVGLGGPNEQFF. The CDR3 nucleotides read TGTGCCAGCAGCGTAGGACTAGGAGGCCCCAATGAGCAGTTCTTC.

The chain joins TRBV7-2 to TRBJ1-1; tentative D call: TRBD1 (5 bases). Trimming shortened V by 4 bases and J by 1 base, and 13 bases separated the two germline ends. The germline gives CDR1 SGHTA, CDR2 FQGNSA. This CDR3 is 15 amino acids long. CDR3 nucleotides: TGTGCCAGCAGCTCCGGCGGGGGGGAGAACACTGAAGCTTTCTTT. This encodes CASSSGGGENTEAFF.

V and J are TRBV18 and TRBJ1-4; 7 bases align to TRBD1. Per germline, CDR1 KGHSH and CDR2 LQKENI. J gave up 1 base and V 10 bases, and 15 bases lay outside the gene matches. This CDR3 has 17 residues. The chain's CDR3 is CATGDSQSLGTNEKLFF. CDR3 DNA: TGTGCCACGGGGGACAGTCAGTCGTTGGGAACTAATGAAAAACTGTTTTTT.

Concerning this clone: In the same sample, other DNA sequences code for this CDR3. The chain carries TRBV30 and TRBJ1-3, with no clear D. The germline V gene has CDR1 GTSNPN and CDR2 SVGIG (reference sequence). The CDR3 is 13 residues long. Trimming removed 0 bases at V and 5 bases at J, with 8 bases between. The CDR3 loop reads CAWSVSGRNTIYF. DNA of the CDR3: TGTGCCTGGAGTGTCTCGGGTAGAAACACCATATATTTT.

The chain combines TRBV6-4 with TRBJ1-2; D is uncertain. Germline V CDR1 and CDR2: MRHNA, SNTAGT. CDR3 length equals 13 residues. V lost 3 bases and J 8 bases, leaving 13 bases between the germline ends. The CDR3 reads CASSEPPGWGYTF. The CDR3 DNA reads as TGTGCCAGCAGTGAACCCCCGGGTTGGGGCTACACCTTC.

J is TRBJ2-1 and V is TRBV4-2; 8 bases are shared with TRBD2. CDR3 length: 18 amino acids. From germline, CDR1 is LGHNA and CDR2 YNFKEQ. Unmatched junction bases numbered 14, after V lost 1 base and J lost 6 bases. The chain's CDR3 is CASSQASSPGLGLNEQFF. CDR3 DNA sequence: TGTGCCAGCAGCCAAGCCAGTTCCCCGGGACTAGGACTCAATGAGCAGTTCTTC.

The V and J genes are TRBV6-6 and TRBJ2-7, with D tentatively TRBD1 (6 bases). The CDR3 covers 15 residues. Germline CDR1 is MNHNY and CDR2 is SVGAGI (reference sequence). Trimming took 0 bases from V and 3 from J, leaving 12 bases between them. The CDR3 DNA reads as TGTGCCAGCAGTTACTCGAGGGGGACCCGCTACGAGCAGTACTTC. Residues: CASSYSRGTRYEQYF.

This chain's CDR3 is CASSLAQGNSPLHF. CDR3 bases: TGTGCCAGCAGCTTGGCACAGGGAAATTCACCCCTCCACTTT. The chain uses TRBV5-4 and TRBJ1-6; a possible D gene is TRBD1 (6 bases). Germline CDR1 and CDR2: SGHNT and YYREEE (reference sequence). The V gene lost 0 bases and the J gene lost 7 bases, with 8 bases spanning the gap. The CDR3 totals 14 residues.